This T cell receptor beta chain was found in a study of blood T cells in healthy people across ages. A second PCR, run for about 7 to 12 cycles, used a sample-barcoded 5' primer plus a J-beta primer mix. In TCRdb, the 5' RACE reads were re-called with MiXCR into one record per CDR3 protein. The sample has approximately 600,000 distinct CDR3 sequences; 58% are singletons. The CDR3 length is 17 residues. Germline values: CDR1 SEHNR, CDR2 FQNEAQ (reference sequence). The clonotype comes from a man in his sixties in good health. The gene calls are TRBV7-9 and TRBJ2-5, with 10 positions matching TRBD2. The last part of the DNA fits TRBJ2-7 better; the J call may be wrong. The sample was blood. CDR3 coding DNA: TGTGCCAGCAGCAGAGGGGTAGCGGGGGGTACGGGGTACGAGCAGTACTTC. The encoded protein is CASSRGVAGGTGYEQYF.